Detailed here is one T cell receptor (beta chain). Its antigen is unknown. Genomic DNA, the template, was used for profiling of the TCR beta VDJ and CDR3. TCRdb processed the reads anew with MiXCR; each CDR3 protein has one entry. The sample shows about 58,000 distinct CDR3 sequences, approximately 52% of them seen only once. V dropped 7 bases and J dropped 9; count of bases not matched to a gene: 10. The length of the CDR3 is 14 residues. Germline CDR1 and CDR2: MNHEY and SMNVEV (reference sequence). This specimen belongs to a study of CD8+CD57+ T cells in acquired aplastic anemia. Overall study context: The average for DNA from sorted CD4+ and CD8+ cells was around 3.4 ug. Study results and caveats: There were 25 to 35 CD8+ CDR3 sequences that occurred in both patients and controls.

Patients picked for sequencing had shown CD8+CD57+ cell expansion detected by flow cytometry. Severe acquired aplastic anemia was diagnosed in all patients. The TCR comes from a human donor with aplastic anemia. Sequenced sample: sorted CD4+, CD8+, or CD8+CD57+ T cells (not recorded which) from PBMCs. The chain employs TRBV27 and TRBJ2-4; the match to TRBD1 covers 9 bases. CDR3 nucleotides: TGTGCCAGCACAGACAGGGGGAAAACAAGCATTCAGTACTTC. It is translated as CASTDRGKTSIQYF.